This T cell receptor (beta chain) originates from a study of blood T cell repertoires in COVID-19. Researchers sorted participants into cohorts using their self-reported clinical history. Trimming cost V 5 bases and J 5 bases, with 15 bases left between them. This CDR3 region has 14 residues. Germline V gives CDR1 KGHSH, CDR2 LQKENI. Some clones are missing from TCRdb's copy, which holds only in-frame ones; the method was immunoSEQ multiplex PCR. The table has fewer than 250,000 clones, around 87% seen once. The receptor was isolated from a man aged 25-45 years in a cohort exposed to, infected with or recovered from COVID-19 (not recorded which). Source material: PBMCs or T cells enriched from blood (not recorded which). This chain uses TRBV18 with TRBJ2-5; D not resolved. CDR3 sequence reads: CASSAGTLWETQYF. The DNA for the CDR3 is TGTGCCAGCTCAGCAGGCACTCTCTGGGAGACCCAGTACTTC.